What follows describes a single TCR beta chain. The antigen remains undetermined. Trimming removed 10 bases at V and 6 bases at J, with 18 bases between. The CDR3 is 14 amino acids. Germline-derived CDR1 and CDR2 are SGHTA and FQGNSA. With 60 Vbeta and 13 Jbeta primers, the PCR was carried out. Libraries were prepared by immunoSEQ multiplex PCR; TCRdb keeps only in-frame clonotypes and omits some of them. The sample lists 170,000 or so clones; 60% to 80% were seen once. The data belong to a study of cytomegalovirus exposure and HLA in healthy donors. General study points: The listing of roughly 160 TCR beta chains classed them as cytomegalovirus-associated. When the data were analyzed later, several of the most significant clusters appeared to be linked to common viral pathogens.

This clonotype was sampled from a woman aged 25 to 39 in good health and CMV-seronegative. What was sequenced was PBMCs. The chain uses TRBV7-2 and TRBJ2-2, with D maybe TRBD1 (6 bases). CDR3 amino acids: CATTRGKGAGELFF. The CDR3 DNA reads TGTGCCACAACCCGGGGAAAGGGGGCCGGGGAGCTGTTTTTT.